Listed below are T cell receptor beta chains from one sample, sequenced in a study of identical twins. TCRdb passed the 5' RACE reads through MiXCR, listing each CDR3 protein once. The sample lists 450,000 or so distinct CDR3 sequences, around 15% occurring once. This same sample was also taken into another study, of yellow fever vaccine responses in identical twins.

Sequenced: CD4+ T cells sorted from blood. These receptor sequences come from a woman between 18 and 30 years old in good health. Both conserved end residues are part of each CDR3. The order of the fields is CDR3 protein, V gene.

cdr3_aa: CASSVGVGVNEQFF
v_call: TRBV6-4

cdr3_aa: CASSYLGTEQYF
v_call: TRBV7-9

cdr3_aa: CASSGLAGGGGNEQFF
v_call: TRBV5-1

cdr3_aa: CASSQAGVEQYF
v_call: TRBV14

cdr3_aa: CASNPRTSGTGELFF
v_call: TRBV6-1

cdr3_aa: CASSLGHEQYF
v_call: TRBV12-3/TRBV12-4

cdr3_aa: CASSYSLTGGASSPLHF
v_call: TRBV6-5

cdr3_aa: CASSTGQGGPYEQYF
v_call: TRBV7-2

cdr3_aa: CASKRDSWDEQYF
v_call: TRBV6-2/TRBV6-3

cdr3_aa: CASTIPGGGNPNEQYF
v_call: TRBV6-2/TRBV6-3

cdr3_aa: CASSWGTGDYGQYF
v_call: TRBV7-2

cdr3_aa: CASSVWGQTHTDTQYF
v_call: TRBV14

cdr3_aa: CSAPSIRGGPLHF
v_call: TRBV20-1

cdr3_aa: CASSVATGTSGRPTDTQYF
v_call: TRBV9

cdr3_aa: CASSPAGLAGANEQFF
v_call: TRBV28

cdr3_aa: CASSYGSGTRDEQFF
v_call: TRBV6-5

cdr3_aa: CASSYGSPWHTIYF
v_call: TRBV6-5

cdr3_aa: CASNLGVTQYF
v_call: TRBV5-1

cdr3_aa: CASSPDRDYYEQYF
v_call: TRBV12-3/TRBV12-4